This T cell receptor (beta chain) came from a study of blood T cell repertoires in COVID-19. The V and J ends lost 8 bases and 2 bases, in that order; junction bases with no gene match: 2. This CDR3 has 13 amino acids. Generated by immunoSEQ multiplex PCR, the TCRdb table keeps only in-frame clones and is missing some. The repertoire holds about 50,000 clones, about 90% seen once, with more than 15% in the top ten. The gene calls are TRBV12-3 or TRBV12-4 and TRBJ1-5; 8 bases are shared with TRBD1. This TCR was recovered from a human donor with active COVID-19. The donor label of this sample is uncertain. Sequencing was performed on peripheral blood. CDR3 residues: CASGQGRNQPQHF. The CDR3, as DNA: TGTGCCAGCGGACAGGGTCGCAATCAGCCCCAGCATTTT.